This T cell receptor beta chain derives from a study of blood T cells in healthy people across ages. In its sample, this clonotype was seen many times. The second PCR ran roughly 7 to 12 cycles with a sample-barcoded 5' primer and J-beta primers. Every cDNA molecule carried a tag from a template-switch adaptor bearing 12 random nucleotides. TCRdb independently ran MiXCR on the 5' RACE reads; one entry per CDR3 protein. The sample contains approximately 680,000 distinct CDR3 sequences, about 30% of which appear only once. The germline CDR1 and CDR2 sequences are SGHTA and FQGNSA. The CDR3 has 13 amino acids. Trimming took off 4 bases at V and 7 bases at J, with 11 bases between the two ends.

The chain recombines TRBV7-2 with TRBJ2-1; no reliable D call. Specimen: blood. This sequence was found in a woman aged 80 or over in good health. CDR3 amino acids: CASSSGVANEQFF. Written as DNA, the CDR3 is TGTGCCAGCAGCTCGGGTGTGGCGAATGAGCAGTTCTTC.